The 31 T cell receptor beta chains listed next were all sequenced from one sample in a study of T cell repertoires in cytomegalovirus infection. From the reads, TCRdb called clonotypes with MiXCR, one entry per CDR3 protein. The table records hundreds of thousands of distinct CDR3 sequences, about 40% of them present only once. The sequencing sample was made of PBMCs. These receptors came from a human donor in good health (CMV status not recorded). Some clones in this sample may be carry-over from other donors' samples.

The V and J genes are TRBV6-2 or TRBV6-3 and TRBJ2-5; 8 positions agree with TRBD2. J gave up 4 bases and V 2 bases, and 18 bases lay outside the gene matches. CDR1 and CDR2 (germline): MNHEY, SVGEGT. The CDR3 sequence is 19 residues long. CDR3 region: CASSYVRAFPGGPRETQYF. DNA for the CDR3: TGTGCCAGCAGTTACGTCCGGGCATTTCCGGGAGGGCCGAGAGAGACCCAGTACTTC.

V gene TRBV7-2 combines with J gene TRBJ2-1; TRBD1 agrees at 10 bases. This CDR3 is built from 15 residues. Germline values: CDR1 SGHTA, CDR2 FQGNSA. J lost 4 bases, V lost 3 bases, and 3 bases had no gene match. The CDR3 nucleotides read TGTGCCAGCAGCTTTGGGGGACAGGGGTACAATGAGCAGTTCTTC. It encodes CASSFGGQGYNEQFF. Using reference TRBV7-2 and TRBJ2-1 for the parts outside the CDR3, the full variable domain is GAGVSQSPSNKVTEKGKDVELRCDPISGHTALYWYRQSLGQGLEFLIYFQGNSAPDKSGLPSDRFSAERTGGSVSTLTIQRTQQEDSAVYLCASSFGGQGYNEQFFGPGTRLTVL.

This clonotype was detected many times. J is TRBJ2-5 and V is TRBV7-2; unclear D gene. Germline V gene sequence: CDR1 SGHTA, CDR2 FQGNSA. The V end lost 4 bases, the J end lost 5 bases, and 11 bases lay between the germline ends. The length of the CDR3 is 13 residues. The CDR3 coding sequence is TGTGCCAGCAGCTCCAACTTGGGGGAGACCCAGTACTTC. It translates to CASSSNLGETQYF.

In its sample, this clonotype was seen many times. The genes are TRBV4-1 and TRBJ1-3; D uncertain. The germline gives CDR1 MGHRA, CDR2 YSYEKL. Trimming pared 0 bases from V and 0 bases from J, leaving 9 bases between. The CDR3 sequence is 16 residues long. The CDR3 loop reads CASSQDRVISGNTIYF. The CDR3 region has the DNA TGCGCCAGCAGCCAAGATCGGGTGATCTCTGGAAACACCATATATTTT.

This clonotype was observed at least ten times. The genes are TRBV2 and TRBJ1-2; D uncertain. This CDR3 is 12 amino acids long. CDR1 and CDR2 from the germline V gene are SNHLY and FYNNEI. Trimming removed 0 bases at V and 8 bases at J, with 7 bases between. CDR3 amino acids: CASSEAKRGYTF. The CDR3 DNA sequence: TGTGCCAGCAGTGAAGCTAAGAGGGGCTACACCTTC.

This clonotype is a singleton in its sample. Here the CDR3 omits its conserved ending phenylalanine or tryptophan, so a read error is the likely source. The CDR3 DNA reads as TGTGCCAGCAAGCCCCTAAGAGGGGATCAGGATGGCTACACCTCC. This encodes CASKPLRGDQDGYTS. The rearrangement uses TRBV2 and TRBJ1-2; TRBD1 might be the D (5 bases). Germline V CDR1 and CDR2: SNHLY, FYNNEI. The CDR3 is made up of 15 amino acids. Trimming cost V 7 bases and J 6 bases, with 21 bases left between them.

To note about this clonotype: It may be a read error: a sequence one base away is much more abundant. Since no conserved phenylalanine or tryptophan closes the CDR3, a read error is the likely cause. The J gene is TRBJ2-1, the V gene TRBV7-8; D uncertain. V gave up 1 base and J gave up 10 bases, with 8 bases separating them. The CDR3 totals 12 residues. Germline CDR1 is SGHVS and CDR2 is FQNEAQ. CDR3 sequence: CASSLEVLEQFL. CDR3 DNA sequence: TGTGCCAGCAGCTTAGAGGTGCTCGAGCAGTTCTTA.

This clonotype showed up just once. The CDR3 nucleotides are TGCAGTGCTAGCGGACAGGGGGCAGGGGTCTTCTACGAGCAGTACTTC. Translated: CSASGQGAGVFYEQYF. This chain connects TRBV20-1 to TRBJ2-7; 11 nucleotides match TRBD1. The ends lost 3 bases at V and 3 bases at J; junction bases unmatched: 10. The germline V gene encodes CDR1 DFQATT and CDR2 SNEGSKA (reference sequence). This CDR3 spans 16 amino acids.

This sequence joins TRBV28 and TRBJ1-6; D unresolved. The CDR3 has 13 amino acids. Germline V CDR1 and CDR2: MDHEN, SYDVKM. The ends were cut back, 3 bases at V and 6 bases at J, with 6 bases in the middle. This CDR3 reads CASSFMVNSPLHF. For the CDR3, the DNA is TGTGCCAGCAGTTTTATGGTTAATTCACCCCTCCACTTT.

The V and J genes are TRBV28 and TRBJ2-3; D is possibly TRBD1 (7 bases). Per the germline V gene, CDR1 is MDHEN and CDR2 is SYDVKM. This CDR3 contains 16 residues. With 5 bases removed from V and 2 bases from J, the gap between germline ends came to 17 bases. The CDR3 region is CASSPGAGGITDTQYF. The CDR3 region has the DNA TGTGCCAGCAGTCCCGGGGCAGGGGGGATCACAGATACGCAGTATTTT.

The table lists this clonotype with many counts. V and J are TRBV7-2 and TRBJ2-2; the match to TRBD1 covers 10 bases. V was clipped by 5 bases and J by 4 bases; unmatched bases: 7. This CDR3 has 16 amino acids. Per germline, CDR1 SGHTA and CDR2 FQGNSA. The CDR3 is CASSPGTGVLTGELFF. In nucleotides, the CDR3 is TGTGCCAGCAGCCCAGGGACAGGGGTGCTCACCGGGGAGCTGTTTTTT.

The CDR3 protein is CASSVQGDTQYF. In nucleotides, the CDR3 is TGTGCCAGCAGCGTCCAGGGAGATACGCAGTATTTT. The V and J genes are TRBV9 and TRBJ2-3, with D maybe TRBD1 (5 bases). The CDR3 has 12 residues. V dropped 2 bases and J dropped 5 bases, with 6 bases sitting between them. The germline CDR1 and CDR2 sequences are SGDLS and YYNGEE.

This clonotype has more than one count but fewer than ten. This chain joins TRBV3-1 and TRBJ2-3; 11 bases map to TRBD2. CDR3 length: 15 residues. Germline lookup yields CDR1 LGHDT and CDR2 YNNKEL (reference sequence). The ends lost 2 bases at V and 8 bases at J; junction bases unmatched: 6. The CDR3 nucleotides are TGTGCCAGCAGCCAACGACTAGCGGGGAAACCTACGCAGTATTTT. Translated, it gives CASSQRLAGKPTQYF.

This clonotype was recorded a few times. The rearrangement uses TRBV12-3 or TRBV12-4 and TRBJ2-3, with a tentative D call TRBD1 (6 bases). V was pared by 5 bases and J by 11 bases, with 14 bases between. This CDR3 comprises 12 residues. The CDR3 DNA follows: TGTGCCAGCAGTGTACAGGGTCTGGGGCAGTATTTT. Encoded protein: CASSVQGLGQYF.

This clonotype has just a few counts. The rearrangement links TRBV4-2 to TRBJ1-6; 7 bases map to TRBD1. From germline, CDR1 is LGHNA and CDR2 YNFKEQ. Trimming took 6 bases from V and 8 from J; bases not matched to a gene: 4. The CDR3 totals 13 residues. The CDR3 reads CASRQGNDSPLHF. The DNA of the CDR3 is TGTGCCAGCAGACAGGGGAACGATTCACCCCTCCACTTT.

The V gene is TRBV19, the J gene TRBJ1-2, with TRBD1 as a possible D gene (6 bases). Germline assignment: CDR1 LNHDA and CDR2 SQIVND (reference sequence). This CDR3 region has 13 residues. Deletions cut 5 bases from V and 6 bases from J, with 13 bases between. In DNA form, the CDR3 reads TGTGCCAGTAGTCGCGAGGGGGTCGATGGCTACACCTTC. Translated, it gives CASSREGVDGYTF.

Comment on this clonotype: A much larger clone differs by one base, so this may be a read error. The chain couples TRBV7-8 to TRBJ2-2; D is undetermined. V was cut by 7 bases and J by 7 bases, with 13 bases left in between. The germline gives CDR1 SGHVS, CDR2 FQNEAQ. The CDR3 sequence is 13 residues long. The CDR3 DNA is TGTGCCAGCAACACCCGCCCAGGCGGGGAGCTGTTTTTT. This codes for CASNTRPGGELFF. The variable domain in full, with the rest retrieved from reference TRBV7-8 and TRBJ2-2, is GAGVSQSPRYKVAKRGQDVALRCDPISGHVSLFWYQQALGQGPEFLTYFQNEAQLDKSGLPSDRFFAERPEGSVSTLKIQRTQQEDSAVYLCASNTRPGGELFFGEGSRLTVL.

This clonotype came up a few times. The chain is built from TRBV7-2 and TRBJ1-3; TRBD1 aligns across 7 bases. There are 17 residues in the CDR3. V was clipped by 0 bases and J by 1 base; unmatched bases: 6. Germline CDR1 and CDR2: SGHTA and FQGNSA. The CDR3 reads CASSLAGDSLSGNTIYF. CDR3 bases: TGTGCCAGCAGCTTAGCCGGGGACAGCTTATCTGGAAACACCATATATTTT. The entire variable domain, with the rest obtained from reference TRBV7-2 and TRBJ1-3, is as follows: GAGVSQSPSNKVTEKGKDVELRCDPISGHTALYWYRQSLGQGLEFLIYFQGNSAPDKSGLPSDRFSAERTGGSVSTLTIQRTQQEDSAVYLCASSLAGDSLSGNTIYFGEGSWLTVV.

In its sample, this clonotype was seen a few times. This chain joins TRBV20-1 and TRBJ1-5; D is undetermined. V was shortened by 3 bases and J by 6 bases, with 12 bases between the two germline ends. From germline, CDR1 is DFQATT and CDR2 SNEGSKA (reference sequence). The length of the CDR3 is 13 residues. Here the CDR3 reads CSASRGSGQPQHF. CDR3 nucleotides: TGCAGTGCTAGTAGAGGGTCGGGTCAGCCCCAGCATTTT.

The sample holds a few counts of this clonotype. The rearrangement joins TRBV7-8 to TRBJ2-4; D possibly matches TRBD1 or TRBD2 (5 bases each). The V and J ends lost 5 bases and 7 bases respectively, with 12 bases between them. The CDR3 runs 13 residues. Germline V gene lookup returns CDR1 SGHVS and CDR2 FQNEAQ. The CDR3 protein is CASSLPGGNIQYF. The CDR3 region has the DNA TGTGCCAGCAGCCTGCCTGGGGGTAACATTCAGTACTTC.

V is TRBV24-1 and J is TRBJ2-2; 9 bases align to TRBD2. This CDR3 is 16 amino acids long. V shed 4 bases and J 4 bases; nucleotides not matched to a gene: 6. Germline assignment: CDR1 KGHDR and CDR2 SFDVKD. CDR3 in DNA: TGTGCCACCAGTGACTCTAGCGGGAAGGGCACCGGGGAGCTGTTTTTT. Translation gives CATSDSSGKGTGELFF.

This clonotype was observed once. CDR3: CATSTGGEEKLFF. The CDR3 DNA sequence: TGTGCCACCAGCACCGGGGGCGAAGAAAAACTGTTTTTT. V is TRBV15 and J is TRBJ1-4, with D maybe TRBD1 (6 bases). The CDR3 has 13 amino acids. Between the trimmed V and J ends, which lost 4 bases and 8 bases, there was a span of 11 bases. CDR1 is LNHNV, CDR2 YYDKDF, per germline (reference sequence).

This clonotype has a handful of counts. This chain links TRBV7-2 with TRBJ1-5, with a tentative D call TRBD1 (6 bases). The CDR3 sequence is 14 residues long. CDR1 and CDR2 from the germline V gene are SGHTA and FQGNSA. V gave up 5 bases and J gave up 5 bases, with 13 bases separating them. Here the CDR3 reads CASSAQGKDQPQHF. CDR3 coding DNA: TGTGCCAGCAGCGCGCAGGGGAAGGATCAGCCCCAGCATTTT.

There are a few counts of this clonotype. CDR3 region: CASNQYDRGGPLAFF. In nucleotides, the CDR3 is TGTGCCAGTAACCAATACGACAGGGGTGGACCATTAGCTTTCTTT. The gene calls are TRBV19 and TRBJ1-1, with 8 bases identical to TRBD1. This CDR3 contains 15 residues. V dropped 7 bases and J dropped 10; count of bases not matched to a gene: 17. Germline V CDR1 and CDR2: LNHDA, SQIVND (reference sequence).

Details on this clonotype: Just one base apart from a much larger clone, this may be a read error. The CDR3 region is CDSSSRDSPAGEQFF. CDR3 DNA sequence: TGTGACAGCAGCTCAAGGGACTCGCCGGCGGGTGAGCAGTTCTTC. This chain joins TRBV7-9 and TRBJ2-1; maybe TRBD2 (6 bases). The CDR3 has 15 residues. CDR1 and CDR2 (germline): SEHNR, FQNEAQ (reference sequence).

This clonotype was seen at least ten times. The J gene is TRBJ2-5, the V gene TRBV18, with a possible D match to TRBD2 (6 bases). V lost 8 bases, J lost 2 bases, and 12 bases lay in between. The germline gives CDR1 KGHSH, CDR2 LQKENI. The CDR3 has 13 amino acids. The CDR3 region is CASSPGLQETQYF. In DNA form, the CDR3 reads TGTGCCAGCAGCCCGGGACTTCAAGAGACCCAGTACTTC.

This clonotype has just a few counts. V is TRBV28 and J is TRBJ2-4; maybe TRBD2 (6 bases). V lost 3 bases to trimming and J lost 0 bases, with 12 bases between them. The CDR3 length is 16 residues. Per the germline V gene, CDR1 is MDHEN and CDR2 is SYDVKM. The CDR3 is CASSFRTTEAKNIQYF. The CDR3 bases are TGTGCCAGCAGTTTCCGGACTACCGAAGCCAAAAACATTCAGTACTTC.

This chain uses TRBV29-1 with TRBJ1-1, with D uncertain. The CDR3 has 13 residues. Trimming pared 4 bases from V and 6 bases from J, leaving 15 bases between. CDR1 SQVTM and CDR2 ANQGSEA come from the germline V gene. The CDR3 DNA reads as TGCAGCGTTGGGCAGGCTACCTTCGCTGAAGCTTTCTTT. Its protein is CSVGQATFAEAFF.

The chain uses TRBV19 and TRBJ2-2; D is possibly TRBD1 (7 bases). The CDR3 runs 18 residues. CDR1 and CDR2 (germline): LNHDA, SQIVND (reference sequence). Trimming left V 3 bases short and J 9 bases short, with 26 bases between. In nucleotides, the CDR3 is TGTGCCAGTAGTATTAGGGTGGGGCGGGGACAGCCGCGCCGGGAGCTGTTTTTT. The encoded protein is CASSIRVGRGQPRRELFF.

This sequence joins TRBV10-3 and TRBJ2-5; D call uncertain. Germline CDR1 ENHRY, CDR2 SYGVKD. CDR3 length equals 13 residues. Trimming cost V 4 bases and J 8 bases, with 14 bases left between them. The CDR3, as DNA: TGTGCCATCAGTGTTCGCCCTGCGTCAACCCAGTACTTC. It is translated as CAISVRPASTQYF.

This clonotype has only one observation. The V and J genes are TRBV2 and TRBJ1-5; the D is unclear. Trimming cost V 3 bases and J 0 bases, with 9 bases left between them. CDR1 is SNHLY, CDR2 FYNNEI, per germline. This CDR3 is built from 15 residues. CDR3 residues: CASSDGRNSNQPQHF. For the CDR3, the DNA is TGTGCCAGCAGTGATGGGCGGAATAGCAATCAGCCCCAGCATTTT.